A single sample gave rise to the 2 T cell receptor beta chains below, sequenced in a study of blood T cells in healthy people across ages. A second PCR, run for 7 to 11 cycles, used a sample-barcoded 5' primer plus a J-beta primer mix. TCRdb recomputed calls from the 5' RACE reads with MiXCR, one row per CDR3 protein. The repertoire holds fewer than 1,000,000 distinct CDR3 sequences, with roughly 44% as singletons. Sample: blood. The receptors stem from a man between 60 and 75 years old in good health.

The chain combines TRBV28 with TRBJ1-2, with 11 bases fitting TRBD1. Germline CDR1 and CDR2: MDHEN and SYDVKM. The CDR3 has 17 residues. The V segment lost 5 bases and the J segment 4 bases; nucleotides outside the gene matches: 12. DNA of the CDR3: TGTGCCAGCAGTACCGGGACAGGGGGAAAGTTATCCTATGGCTACACCTTC. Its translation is CASSTGTGGKLSYGYTF.

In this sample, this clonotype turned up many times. In DNA, the CDR3 is TGCAGTGCTGGGGACCAGGGATTGAACACTGAAGCTTTCTTT. Translation gives CSAGDQGLNTEAFF. The genes are TRBV20-1 and TRBJ1-1; D may be TRBD1 (5 bases). V lost 5 bases and J lost 0, with 13 bases in between. Per germline, CDR1 DFQATT and CDR2 SNEGSKA (reference sequence). This CDR3 has 14 amino acids.